The sequence of this T cell receptor (beta chain) was determined in a study of blood T cells in healthy people across ages (dated by TCRdb to between 2014 and 2017). Looking at the study overall: In model experiments, roughly one uniquely barcoded TCR beta cDNA molecule per two T cells was captured by template switching. Age-related changes in TCR beta repertoire diversity were measured in the study by deep sequencing normalized with unique cDNA molecular identifiers. Donors were grouped into four age groups: young (average approximately 15 years), middle-aged (roughly 37), aged (about 60) and long-lived (just over 80). To avoid experimental bias, donors of different ages were spread randomly across the sequencing lanes. Using the same blood draw, the study looked at two additional independent replicas of 1 million unique cDNA reads for two donors, one aged 18 to 30 and the other aged 80 or older.

On this clonotype: No cognate antigen has been identified for it. The conserved phenylalanine or tryptophan is not found at the CDR3 terminus, so this likely reflects a read error.

The CDR3 numbers 14 amino acids, ends counted. The kept DNA is CDR3 alone, 42 bases in frame from the first base. Reading the germline V gene (reference sequence) gives CDR1 MNHEY and CDR2 SMNVEV. The method was 5' RACE. Sequenced on an Illumina HiSeq 2500. The second PCR ran for roughly 7 to 12 cycles and used a J-beta primer mix along with a sample-barcoded 5' primer. Each TCR beta cDNA molecule received a unique molecular identifier from a template-switch 5' adaptor carrying 12 random nucleotides. At least 2.5 million CDR3-containing paired-end reads were obtained from each sample. The Mint cDNA synthesis kit, primed by a TRBC-specific oligonucleotide, was used to synthesize first-strand cDNA from all RNA. Following uracil-DNA glycosylase treatment, all cDNA underwent a first 18-cycle PCR with the universal primers M1SS and BC2_uni_R. The study's processing was this. Each sample was normalized by randomly selecting 1 million high-quality reads, each carrying a distinct molecular identifier. Instead of being binned into consensus sequences, reads with shared molecular identifiers were discarded. MiTCR, set to a Q25 quality threshold and the strictest error-elimination algorithm, was used for CDR3 identification, clonotype clustering and error correction. A nonparametric unseen species model with Euler transformation was used to estimate a lower bound on total TCR beta diversity. TCRdb's own reprocessing of the public reads used fastp at Q25 and MiXCR and kept productive beta chains. Entries are consolidated by CDR3 protein sequence, retaining the most common genes and DNA. The V and J calls were not made by the authors but by TCRdb's processing. Recorded for this sample are about 670,000 distinct CDR3 sequences; 35% to 50% of them occurred a single time. 25% to 35% of the sample comes from the top ten.

The paper's findings and limits, for the study overall: Observed TCR beta diversity per million T cells fell roughly linearly with age, and a significant reduction was already apparent by age roughly 40. Bulk unsorted PBMC profiling prevented conclusive comparison of naive and antigen-experienced compartments. Compared with the aged group, more naive CD4+ T cells, fewer expanded clones and increased TCR diversity were shown by the long-lived group, suggesting age selection. A strong correlation was found between observed TCR beta diversity and the percentage of naive T cells measured by flow cytometry. Estimates of total diversity based on one million sequenced T cells were considered lower bounds and underestimates. Because donor CMV infection status was unknown, age-related changes in expanded clonotypes were potentially confounded.

Donors were approximately 42 systemically healthy Caucasian individuals from Russia aged about 6 to 100 years. About 10 milliliters of peripheral blood were drawn from each donor into EDTA-treated Vacutainer tubes. Ficoll-Paque density-gradient centrifugation was used to isolate PBMCs, with at least 7 million per sample. Total RNA, at least 5.5 micrograms per sample, was extracted from PBMCs with Trizol reagent. For every donor, an aliquot of PBMCs went through flow cytometry to measure the percentages of naive CD45RAhigh/CD27high T cells. Sequencing was done on a sample of blood. The chain couples TRBV27 to TRBJ2-3; the D gene is possibly TRBD2, with 6 bases matching. The receptor was isolated from a man of 80 years or more in good health. Read as DNA, the sequence is TGTGCCAGCAGTTTGGGGGGAGGCACTGATACGCAGTATTCT. The resulting protein is CASSLGGGTDTQYS.